The text below deals with one T cell receptor (beta chain). Per the authors' pipeline: Amplification with reference gene primers provided the estimates of nucleated cell counts. Assay used: immunoSEQ multiplex PCR; TCRdb lists only in-frame clones, some missing. Clone size and the V and J calls come from that table; the DNA yielded D and trimming. This table holds hundreds of thousands of clones, 87% found once. The data originate from a study of blood T cell repertoires in COVID-19. CDR3 length equals 13 residues. Germline V gene data show CDR1 as KGHDR and CDR2 as SFDVKD. Trimming left V 4 bases short and J 7 bases short, with 10 bases between.

The rearrangement joins TRBV24-1 to TRBJ2-1; D not resolved. Sequencing used PBMCs or T cells enriched from blood (not recorded which). The source of this sequence is a woman aged 18-29 years with acute COVID-19. The chain's CDR3 is CATSEERFNEQFF. The CDR3 nucleotides are TGTGCCACCAGTGAGGAGCGCTTTAATGAGCAGTTCTTC.